One sample yielded the 5 T cell receptor beta chains listed below, sequenced in a study of T cell clonality in common variable immunodeficiency. Sequencing was performed with immunoSEQ multiplex PCR; in TCRdb, only in-frame clones are kept and a portion is missing. The repertoire consists of around 39,000 clones, none detected only once. Sequencing input: peripheral blood mononuclear cells. These receptors were taken from a person aged 18-70 years in good health.

This clone was seen at least ten times. The sequence runs out 3 residues before the end of the CDR3; the remainder is reconstructed from the germline J gene. The chain joins TRBV2 to TRBJ1-2, with TRBD1 matching 7 bases. Trimming cost V 8 bases and J 2 bases; bases outside gene matches: 5. The CDR3 covers 13 residues. The germline V gene encodes CDR1 SNHLY and CDR2 FYNNEI. The CDR3 bases that were read are TGTGCCAGCCGACGGGGACAGAACTATGGC. Amino acid sequence: CASRRGQNYG. The full-length CDR3 reads as CASRRGQNYGYTF. Combining the CDR3 with reference TRBV2 and TRBJ1-2 gives the whole variable domain EPEVTQTPSHQVTQMGQEVILRCVPISNHLYFYWYRQILGQKVEFLVSFYNNEISEKSEIFDDQFSVERPDGSNFTLKIRSTKLEDSAMYFCASRRGQNYGYTFGSGTRLTVV.

This clone was recorded at least ten times. The read terminates 3 residues before the CDR3 end, so the remaining end is supplied by the germline J gene. The V call is TRBV5-1, the J call TRBJ2-2, with 12 bases that match TRBD2. There are 15 residues in the CDR3. Germline lookup yields CDR1 SGHRS and CDR2 YFSETQ. J lost 6 bases, V lost 4 bases, and 4 bases had no gene match. Partial CDR3 DNA: TGCGCCAGCAGCCCGCTAGCGGGAGGGTCCGGGGAG. It is translated as CASSPLAGGSGE. The entire CDR3 sequence reads CASSPLAGGSGELFF.

This clone was detected ten times or more. Coverage ceases 3 residues before the CDR3 finishes, and the germline J gene fills in the end. The chain employs TRBV19 and TRBJ2-1, with D maybe TRBD2 (6 bases). This CDR3 has 16 residues. Germline-derived CDR1 and CDR2 are LNHDA and SQIVND (reference sequence). The ends were cut back, 7 bases at V and 2 bases at J, with 18 bases in the middle. CDR3 amino acids: CASTTAWGVPYNEQFF. The part of the CDR3 DNA that was read is TGTGCCAGTACCACCGCCTGGGGGGTCCCCTACAATGAG.

This clone was observed many times. The observed sequence ends 3 residues before the CDR3 terminus, with the missing tail filled in from the germline J gene. The chain joins TRBV10-3 to TRBJ2-1, with D tentatively TRBD1 (6 bases). The germline V gene encodes CDR1 ENHRY and CDR2 SYGVKD. This CDR3 has 13 amino acids. The V end was cut by 4 bases, the J end by 4 bases, with 8 bases between. CDR3 DNA (partial): TGTGCCATCAGTGGGGACAATTACAATGAG. This encodes CAISGDNYNE. In full, the CDR3 reads CAISGDNYNEQFF.

The sample holds many counts of this clone. Read data end 3 residues before the CDR3 end; the end is taken from the germline J gene. Other DNA sequences in the sample encode the same CDR3. This chain connects TRBV7-9 to TRBJ1-4, with 7 bases identical to TRBD1. This CDR3 is 14 amino acids long. Trimming cost V 5 bases and J 4 bases; bases outside gene matches: 4. Germline CDR1 SEHNR, CDR2 FQNEAQ (reference sequence). The sequenced part of the CDR3 DNA is TGTGCCAGCAGCCGGACAGGCGGTAATGAAAAA. Residues: CASSRTGGNEK. The full CDR3 reads CASSRTGGNEKLFF.